Reported below is one T cell receptor beta chain. This entry belongs to a study of OX40 agonist ivuxolimab in advanced cancers. Trimming pared 6 bases from V and 4 bases from J, leaving 18 bases between. The CDR3 contains 15 residues. Germline CDR1 and CDR2: SGHRS and YFSETQ. Assay: immunoSEQ multiplex PCR; the TCRdb copy retains only in-frame clones and omits some. The sample records about 60,000 clones, 87% being singletons. The chain combines TRBV5-1 with TRBJ2-3, with D perhaps TRBD1 (6 bases). The sequence came from an adult with an advanced solid tumor such as melanoma, head and neck, liver or kidney cancer. The sequencing here drew on CD4+ or CD8+ T cells sorted from blood, taken in a trial of the OX40 agonist ivuxolimab. In nucleotides, the CDR3 is TGCGCCAGCATATTGGCAGGGGTGTCGTCAGATACGCAGTATTTT. Its translation: CASILAGVSSDTQYF.